This record concerns one TCR beta chain sequence. TCRdb reanalysed the RT-PCR reads using MiXCR and keeps one entry per CDR3 protein. The profile shows roughly 190,000 distinct CDR3 sequences, over 9.5% of them singletons. This entry belongs to a study of response to subunit inactivated influenza vaccine. This sample was shared with a second study, whose subject was T cells expressing NK-cell markers. That source adds: A 5'RACE template switching approach incorporating UMIs was used to make TCR beta cDNA. Seven sequenced donors out of eight were HCMV-seropositive, one seronegative. A few donors' CD3+CD56-NKG2C+ cells were dominated by the same clonotypes.

The sample in question was CD8+ T cells sorted from PBMCs, obtained about 12 days after vaccination. The receptor's source is a man over 45 who received an inactivated influenza vaccine.

The CDR3 DNA follows: TGTGCCAGCAGCCAGCCGGGACGGGGTAATTCACCCCTCCACTTT. Translated, it gives CASSQPGRGNSPLHF. This sequence joins TRBV16 and TRBJ1-6; possibly TRBD1 for D (5 bases). With 3 bases removed from V and 6 bases from J, the gap between germline ends came to 12 bases. The CDR3 runs to 15 residues. Germline values: CDR1 KGHSY, CDR2 FQNENV.